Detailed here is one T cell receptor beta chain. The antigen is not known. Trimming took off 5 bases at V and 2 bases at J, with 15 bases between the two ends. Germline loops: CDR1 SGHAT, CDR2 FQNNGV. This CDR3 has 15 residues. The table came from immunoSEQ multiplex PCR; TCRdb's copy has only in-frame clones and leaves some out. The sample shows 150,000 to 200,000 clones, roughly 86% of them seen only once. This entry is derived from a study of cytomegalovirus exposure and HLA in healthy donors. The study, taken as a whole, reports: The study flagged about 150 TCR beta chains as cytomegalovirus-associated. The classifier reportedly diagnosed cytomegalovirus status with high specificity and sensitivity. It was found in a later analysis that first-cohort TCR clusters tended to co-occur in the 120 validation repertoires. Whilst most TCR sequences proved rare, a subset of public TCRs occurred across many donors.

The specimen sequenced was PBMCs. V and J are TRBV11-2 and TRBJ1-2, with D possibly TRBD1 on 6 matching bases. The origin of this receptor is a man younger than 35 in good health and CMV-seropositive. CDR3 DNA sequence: TGTGCCAGCAGCGTCCCGGGACACTACAACTATGGCTACACCTTC. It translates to CASSVPGHYNYGYTF.